This T cell receptor beta chain is from a study of identical twins. Study findings and constraints: The study drew conclusions from cross-sectional statistical analysis, not from following the same donors. Low generation-probability sequences were in excess among twin-shared out-of-frame alpha sequences. Twins' excess sharing was less marked for out-of-frame beta sequences.

MiXCR, applied by TCRdb to the 5' RACE reads, yields one record per CDR3 protein. The sample includes roughly 250,000 distinct CDR3 sequences, roughly an eighth of them seen just once. There are many counts of this clonotype. What it binds is unknown. This clonotype was obtained from a woman aged 18-29 years in good health. Material for sequencing was memory (CD45RO+) T cells sorted from blood.

The DNA for the CDR3 is TGCGCCAGCCGGCGGGACAGCAATCAGCCCCAGCATTTT. It specifies CASRRDSNQPQHF. This rearrangement joins TRBV5-1 to TRBJ1-5; D is perhaps TRBD1 (5 bases). The CDR3 is made up of 13 amino acids. V dropped 7 bases and J dropped 1 base, with 9 bases sitting between them. The germline V gene encodes CDR1 SGHRS and CDR2 YFSETQ.